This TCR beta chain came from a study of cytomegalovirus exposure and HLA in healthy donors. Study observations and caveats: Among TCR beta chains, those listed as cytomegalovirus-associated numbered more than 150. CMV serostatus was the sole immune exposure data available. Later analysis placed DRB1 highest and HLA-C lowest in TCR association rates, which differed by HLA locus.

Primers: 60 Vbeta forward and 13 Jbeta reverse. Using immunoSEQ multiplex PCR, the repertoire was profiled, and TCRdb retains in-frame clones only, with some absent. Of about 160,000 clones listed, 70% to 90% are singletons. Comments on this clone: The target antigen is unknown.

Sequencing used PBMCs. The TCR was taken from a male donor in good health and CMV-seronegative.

The CDR3 DNA reads as TGTGCCAGCAGCCCCTTCGGACAGGGAAAGGTACAAGATGAGCAGTTCTTC. Its protein product is CASSPFGQGKVQDEQFF. This rearrangement joins TRBV5-6 to TRBJ2-1, with TRBD1 matching 8 bases. Losses at the gene ends were 4 bases for V and 8 bases for J; bases not matched to a gene: 17. Germline CDR1 reads SGHDT; CDR2 reads YYEEEE. The CDR3 is made up of 17 amino acids.